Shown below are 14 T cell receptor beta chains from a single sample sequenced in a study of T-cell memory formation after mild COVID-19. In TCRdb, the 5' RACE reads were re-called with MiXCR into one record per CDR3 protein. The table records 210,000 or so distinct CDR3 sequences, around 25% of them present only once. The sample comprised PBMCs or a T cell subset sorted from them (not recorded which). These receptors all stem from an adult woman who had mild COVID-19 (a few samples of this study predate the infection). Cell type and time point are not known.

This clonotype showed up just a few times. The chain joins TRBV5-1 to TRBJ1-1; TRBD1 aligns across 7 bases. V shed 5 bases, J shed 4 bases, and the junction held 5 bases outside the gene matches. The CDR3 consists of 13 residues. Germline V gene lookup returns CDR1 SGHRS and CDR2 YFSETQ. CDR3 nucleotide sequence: TGCGCCAGCAGGAGACAGGGAGGCACTGAAGCTTTCTTT. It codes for CASRRQGGTEAFF.

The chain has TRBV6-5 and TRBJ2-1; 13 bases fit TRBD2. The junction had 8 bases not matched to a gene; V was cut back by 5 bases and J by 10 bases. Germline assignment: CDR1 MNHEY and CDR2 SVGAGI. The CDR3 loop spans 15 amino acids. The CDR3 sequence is CASSLGLAGAGEQFF. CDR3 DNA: TGTGCCAGCAGTCTAGGACTAGCGGGAGCAGGGGAGCAGTTCTTC.

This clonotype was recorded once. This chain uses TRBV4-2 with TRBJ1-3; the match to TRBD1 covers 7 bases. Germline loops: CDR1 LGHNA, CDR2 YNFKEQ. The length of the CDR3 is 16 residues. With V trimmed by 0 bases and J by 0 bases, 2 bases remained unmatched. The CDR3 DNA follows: TGTGCCAGCAGCCAAGAACAGGGGAACTCTGGAAACACCATATATTTT. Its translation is CASSQEQGNSGNTIYF.

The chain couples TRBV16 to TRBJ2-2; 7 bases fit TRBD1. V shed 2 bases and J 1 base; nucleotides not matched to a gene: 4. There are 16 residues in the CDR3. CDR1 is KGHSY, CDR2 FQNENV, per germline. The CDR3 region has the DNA TGTGCCAGCAGCCAAACCCGGACAGGGAACACCGGGGAGCTGTTTTTT. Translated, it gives CASSQTRTGNTGELFF.

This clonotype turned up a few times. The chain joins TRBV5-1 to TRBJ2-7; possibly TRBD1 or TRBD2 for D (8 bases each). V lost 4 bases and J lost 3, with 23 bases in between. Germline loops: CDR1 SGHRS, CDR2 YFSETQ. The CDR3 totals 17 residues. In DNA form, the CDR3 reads TGCGCCAGCAGCCAGGGGGCAAGCGGGAGCGGTTACTACGAGCAGTACTTC. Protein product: CASSQGASGSGYYEQYF. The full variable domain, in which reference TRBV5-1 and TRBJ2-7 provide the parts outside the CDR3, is KAGVTQTPRYLIKTRGQQVTLSCSPISGHRSVSWYQQTPGQGLQFLFEYFSETQRNKGNFPGRFSGRQFSNSRSEMNVSTLELGDSALYLCASSQGASGSGYYEQYFGPGTRLTVT.

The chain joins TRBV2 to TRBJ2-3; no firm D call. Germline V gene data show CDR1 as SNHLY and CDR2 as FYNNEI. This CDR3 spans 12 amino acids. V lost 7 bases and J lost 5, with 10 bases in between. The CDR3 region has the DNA TGTGCCAGCACCTGGGTGGAAGATACGCAGTATTTT. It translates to CASTWVEDTQYF.

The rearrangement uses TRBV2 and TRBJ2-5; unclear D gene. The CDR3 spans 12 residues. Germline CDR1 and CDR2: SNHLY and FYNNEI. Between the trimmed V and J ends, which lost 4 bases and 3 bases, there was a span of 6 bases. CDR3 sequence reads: CASSVREETQYF. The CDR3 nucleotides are TGTGCCAGCAGTGTTCGGGAAGAGACCCAGTACTTC.

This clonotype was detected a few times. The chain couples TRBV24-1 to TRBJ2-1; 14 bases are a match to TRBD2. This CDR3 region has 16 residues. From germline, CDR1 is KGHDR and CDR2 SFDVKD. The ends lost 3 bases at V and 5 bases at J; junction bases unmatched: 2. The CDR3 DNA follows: TGTGCCACCAGTGATCTGGGACTAGCGGGGGACAATGAGCAGTTCTTC. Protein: CATSDLGLAGDNEQFF.

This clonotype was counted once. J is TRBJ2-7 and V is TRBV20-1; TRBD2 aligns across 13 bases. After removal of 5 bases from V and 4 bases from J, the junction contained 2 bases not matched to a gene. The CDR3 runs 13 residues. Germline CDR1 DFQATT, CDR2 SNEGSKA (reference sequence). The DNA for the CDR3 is TGCAGTGCTGGGACTAGCGGGACGTACGAGCAGTACTTC. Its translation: CSAGTSGTYEQYF.

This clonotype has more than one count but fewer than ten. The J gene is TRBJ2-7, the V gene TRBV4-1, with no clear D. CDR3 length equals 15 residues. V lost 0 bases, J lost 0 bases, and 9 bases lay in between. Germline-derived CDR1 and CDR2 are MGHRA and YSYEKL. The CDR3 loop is CASSQEPQSSYEQYF. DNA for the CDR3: TGCGCCAGCAGCCAAGAGCCTCAAAGCTCCTACGAGCAGTACTTC.

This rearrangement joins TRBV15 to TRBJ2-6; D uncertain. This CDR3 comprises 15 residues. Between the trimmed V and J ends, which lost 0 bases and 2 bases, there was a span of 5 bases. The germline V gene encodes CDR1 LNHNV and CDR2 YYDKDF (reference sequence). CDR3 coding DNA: TGTGCCACCAGCAGAGATCCCCCTGGGGCCAACGTCCTGACTTTC. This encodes CATSRDPPGANVLTF.

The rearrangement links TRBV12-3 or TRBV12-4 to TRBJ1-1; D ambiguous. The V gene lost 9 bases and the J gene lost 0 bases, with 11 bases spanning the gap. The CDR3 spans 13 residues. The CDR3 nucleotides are TGTGCCAGTCTTAAGAACATGAACACTGAAGCTTTCTTT. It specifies CASLKNMNTEAFF.

The CDR3 reads CASSVGGWYSTDTQYF. The CDR3 nucleotides read TGTGCCAGCAGCGTAGGTGGGTGGTACAGCACAGATACGCAGTATTTT. This chain joins TRBV9 and TRBJ2-3, with unresolved D. Germline V gives CDR1 SGDLS, CDR2 YYNGEE. V lost 0 bases and J lost 0, with 11 bases in between. The CDR3 loop spans 16 amino acids.

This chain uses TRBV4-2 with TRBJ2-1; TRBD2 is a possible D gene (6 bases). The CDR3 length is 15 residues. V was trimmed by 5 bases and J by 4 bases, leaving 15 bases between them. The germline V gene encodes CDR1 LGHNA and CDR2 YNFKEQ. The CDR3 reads CASSWGLRKYNEQFF. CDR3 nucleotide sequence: TGTGCCAGCAGCTGGGGACTCAGAAAATACAATGAGCAGTTCTTC.